This entry features one TCR beta chain sequence. These data are taken from a study of hypomethylating agent response in myelodysplastic syndrome. Overall study context: Donors were myelodysplastic syndrome patients: 2 female, roughly ten male.

Trimming at V came to 0 bases and at J to 10 bases, leaving 9 bases not matched to a gene. The CDR3 has 13 amino acids. Germline V gene sequence: CDR1 GTSNPN, CDR2 SVGIG (reference sequence). Some clones are missing from TCRdb's copy, which holds only in-frame ones; the method was immunoSEQ multiplex PCR. This table has approximately 9,300 clones, about 83% appearing once. This receptor was identified in a human donor with myelodysplastic syndrome. The chain uses TRBV30 and TRBJ2-7; TRBD1 aligns across 7 bases. The sequences come from bone marrow, collected before or after starting hypomethylating agent treatment for myelodysplastic syndrome (not recorded which). The CDR3 loop is CAWSVYSGTAQYF. In DNA, the CDR3 is TGTGCCTGGAGTGTATATTCTGGGACAGCACAGTACTTC.